A single sample is the source of the 8 T cell receptor beta chains below, sequenced in a study of T-cell memory formation after mild COVID-19. TCRdb recomputed calls from the 5' RACE reads with MiXCR, one row per CDR3 protein. The sample lists approximately 100,000 distinct CDR3 sequences; 12% were seen once. The sequenced sample consisted of PBMCs or a T cell subset sorted from them (not recorded which). Source of these receptors: an adult woman who had mild COVID-19 (a few samples of this study predate the infection). Cell type and time point are not known.

This clonotype was observed a handful of times. J is TRBJ1-5 and V is TRBV27; tentative D call: TRBD1 (6 bases). The CDR3 contains 14 residues. V was trimmed by 3 bases and J by 3 bases, leaving 9 bases between them. The germline V gene encodes CDR1 MNHEY and CDR2 SMNVEV (reference sequence). This CDR3 is CASSFGQTNQPQHF. The CDR3 bases are TGTGCCAGCAGTTTTGGACAGACCAATCAGCCCCAGCATTTT.

The V and J genes are TRBV7-9 and TRBJ1-1; unclear D gene. The CDR3 covers 12 residues. V was shortened by 3 bases and J by 1 base, with 3 bases between the two germline ends. Germline V gene sequence: CDR1 SEHNR, CDR2 FQNEAQ (reference sequence). CDR3 nucleotide sequence: TGTGCCAGCAGCTTTAGGAACACTGAAGCTTTCTTT. The encoded protein is CASSFRNTEAFF.

This chain links TRBV7-6 with TRBJ1-4, with 7 bases that match TRBD1. CDR1 and CDR2 (germline): SGHVS, FNYEAQ. This CDR3 comprises 19 residues. Losses at the gene ends were 0 bases for V and 8 bases for J; bases not matched to a gene: 18. CDR3 nucleotide sequence: TGTGCCAGCAGCTTAGCCTCTCCCTCCTTAACAGGGGTTAGGGAAAAACTGTTTTTT. It encodes CASSLASPSLTGVREKLFF.

The J gene is TRBJ2-1, the V gene TRBV20-1; 15 positions match TRBD2. The CDR3 length is 18 residues. CDR1 and CDR2 from the germline V gene are DFQATT and SNEGSKA (reference sequence). Trimming removed 0 bases from V and 3 bases from J; junction bases left unmatched: 6. The CDR3 bases are TGCAGTGCTAGAGATCCGGGACTAGCGGGGGGTTACTACAATGAGCAGTTCTTC. Protein: CSARDPGLAGGYYNEQFF.

In its sample, this clonotype was seen a few times. The rearrangement links TRBV6-5 to TRBJ2-7; D possibly uses TRBD1 or TRBD2 (5 bases each). The V and J ends lost 2 bases and 3 bases respectively, with 14 bases between them. CDR1 and CDR2 from the germline V gene are MNHEY and SVGAGI. The length of the CDR3 is 15 residues. The CDR3: CASSYSVSGLYEQYF. As DNA, the CDR3 is TGTGCCAGCAGTTACAGTGTTTCGGGGCTCTACGAGCAGTACTTC.

This clonotype was counted between two and nine times. This chain connects TRBV10-3 to TRBJ2-1; unclear D gene. Trimming stripped 3 bases from V and 10 bases from J, with 7 bases between. Germline V lookup: CDR1 ENHRY, CDR2 SYGVKD. The CDR3 is made up of 11 amino acids. CDR3 loop: CAISDSYEQFF. The CDR3 nucleotides are TGTGCCATCAGTGACAGTTACGAGCAGTTCTTC.

This clonotype was counted between two and nine times. The gene calls are TRBV21-1 and TRBJ2-1; the table assigns TRBD1, which was not confirmed against the DNA. TRBV21-1 is designated a pseudogene. The CDR3 has 16 amino acids. CDR3 in amino acids: CASSKERGLGYNEQFF. CDR3 sequence (DNA): TGTGCCAGCAGCAAAGAAAGGGGGCTGGGGTACAATGAGCAGTTCTTC.

This clonotype was seen more than once but under ten times. The V gene is TRBV25-1, the J gene TRBJ2-3; 8 nucleotides align to TRBD1. The CDR3 contains 16 residues. Losses at the gene ends were 1 base for V and 2 bases for J; bases not matched to a gene: 5. Germline values: CDR1 MGHDK, CDR2 SYGVNS. Here the CDR3 reads CASSEWRTGITDTQYF. The CDR3 region has the DNA TGTGCCAGCAGTGAATGGAGGACAGGGATCACAGATACGCAGTATTTT.